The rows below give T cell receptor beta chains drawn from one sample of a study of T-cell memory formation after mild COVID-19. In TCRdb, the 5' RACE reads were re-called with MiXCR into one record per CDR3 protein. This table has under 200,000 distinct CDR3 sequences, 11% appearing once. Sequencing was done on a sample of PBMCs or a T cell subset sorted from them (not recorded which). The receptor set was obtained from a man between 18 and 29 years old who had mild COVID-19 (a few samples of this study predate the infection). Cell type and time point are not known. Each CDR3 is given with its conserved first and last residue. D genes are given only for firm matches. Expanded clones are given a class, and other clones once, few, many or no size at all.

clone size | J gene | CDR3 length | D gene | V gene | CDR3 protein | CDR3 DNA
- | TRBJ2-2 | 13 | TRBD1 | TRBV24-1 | CATRTGITGELFF | TGTGCCACAAGGACAGGGATCACCGGGGAGCTGTTTTTT
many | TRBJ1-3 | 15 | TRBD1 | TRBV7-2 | CASGRTGTGPNTIYF | TGTGCCAGCGGCCGTACCGGGACAGGGCCCAACACCATATATTTT
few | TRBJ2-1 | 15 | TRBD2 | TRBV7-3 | CASSLWTSVGDEQFF | TGTGCCAGCAGCTTATGGACTAGCGTCGGGGATGAGCAGTTCTTC
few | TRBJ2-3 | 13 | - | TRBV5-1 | CASRLQGPDTQYF | TGCGCCAGCAGGCTACAGGGCCCAGATACGCAGTATTTT
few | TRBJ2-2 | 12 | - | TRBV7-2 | CASSFRWGELFF | TGTGCCAGCAGCTTCCGGTGGGGGGAGCTGTTTTTT
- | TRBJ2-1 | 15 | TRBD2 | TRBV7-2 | CASSPGLPGYNEQFF | TGTGCCAGCAGCCCGGGACTACCGGGGTACAATGAGCAGTTCTTC
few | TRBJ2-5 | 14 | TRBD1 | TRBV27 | CASSLETGEETQYF | TGTGCCAGCAGTTTAGAAACAGGGGAAGAGACCCAGTACTTC
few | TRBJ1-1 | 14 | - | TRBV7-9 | CASSLRQADTEAFF | TGTGCCAGCAGCTTACGGCAGGCCGACACTGAAGCTTTCTTT
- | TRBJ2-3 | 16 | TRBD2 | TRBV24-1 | CATSDPTSGGTDTQYF | TGTGCCACCAGTGACCCGACTAGCGGGGGGACAGATACGCAGTATTTT
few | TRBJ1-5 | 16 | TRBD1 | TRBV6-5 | CASSRSGTGGNQPQHF | TGTGCCAGCAGCCGATCAGGGACAGGGGGCAATCAGCCCCAGCATTTT
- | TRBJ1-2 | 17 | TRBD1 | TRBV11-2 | CASSSTGSGRRSGGYTF | TGTGCCAGCAGCTCGACAGGGTCTGGACGTAGGTCGGGCGGCTACACCTTC
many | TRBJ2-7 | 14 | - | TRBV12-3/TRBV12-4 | CASSLGQNIYEQYF | TGTGCCAGCAGTTTAGGACAGAATATCTACGAGCAGTACTTC
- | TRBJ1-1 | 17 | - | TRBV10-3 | CAISEFYPGTANTEAFF | TGTGCCATCAGTGAGTTCTATCCCGGGACGGCGAACACTGAAGCTTTCTTT
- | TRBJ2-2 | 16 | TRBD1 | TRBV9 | CASSVAGTANTGELFF | TGTGCCAGCAGCGTAGCCGGGACAGCGAACACCGGGGAGCTGTTTTTT
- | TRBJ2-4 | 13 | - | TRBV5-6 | CASSKGAAHIQYF | TGTGCCAGCAGCAAGGGAGCGGCCCACATTCAGTACTTC
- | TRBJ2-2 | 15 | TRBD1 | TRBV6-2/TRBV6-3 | CASSWQGVYTGELFF | TGTGCCAGCAGTTGGCAGGGGGTATACACCGGGGAGCTGTTTTTT
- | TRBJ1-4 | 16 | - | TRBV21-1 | CASSKGGPPLIEKLFF | TGTGCCAGCAGCAAAGGCGGGCCACCACTAATAGAAAAACTGTTTTTT
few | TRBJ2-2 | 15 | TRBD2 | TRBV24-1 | CAAYSGTRDTGELFF | TGTGCCGCTTACTCCGGGACTAGGGACACCGGGGAGCTGTTTTTT
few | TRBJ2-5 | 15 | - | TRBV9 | CASSPRSAGQETQYF | TGTGCCAGCAGCCCCCGCTCGGCCGGCCAAGAGACCCAGTACTTC
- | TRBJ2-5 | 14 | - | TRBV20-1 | CSGEVATPRETQYF | TGCAGTGGAGAGGTGGCTACCCCTCGAGAGACCCAGTACTTC
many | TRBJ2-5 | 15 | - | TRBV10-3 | CAISIGPGQQETQYF | TGTGCCATCAGTATAGGGCCGGGACAACAAGAGACCCAGTACTTC
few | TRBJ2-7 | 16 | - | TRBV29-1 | CSVVGPGQETPYEQYF | TGCAGCGTTGTGGGCCCGGGACAAGAGACCCCCTACGAGCAGTACTTC
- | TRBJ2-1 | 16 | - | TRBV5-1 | CASSLRLWGMGNEQFF | TGCGCCAGCAGCTTGAGGTTGTGGGGGATGGGGAATGAGCAGTTCTTC
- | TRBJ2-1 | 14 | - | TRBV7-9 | CASSLARGDNEQFF | TGTGCCAGCAGCTTAGCGCGGGGAGACAATGAGCAGTTCTTC
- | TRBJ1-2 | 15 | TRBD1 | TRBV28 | CASSPNRGESYGYTF | TGTGCCAGCAGTCCCAACAGGGGGGAGAGCTATGGCTACACCTTC
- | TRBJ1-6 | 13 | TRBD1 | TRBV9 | CASSFRQGAPLHF | TGTGCCAGCAGCTTTCGACAGGGTGCACCCCTCCACTTT
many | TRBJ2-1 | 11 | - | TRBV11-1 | CASSLLDEQFF | TGTGCCAGCAGCTTACTTGATGAGCAGTTCTTC
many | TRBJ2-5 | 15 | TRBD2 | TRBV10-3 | CAIASGLAAVWAQYF | TGTGCCATCGCGTCTGGACTAGCGGCGGTATGGGCCCAGTACTTC
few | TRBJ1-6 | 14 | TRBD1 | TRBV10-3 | CAISLDRGGSPLHF | TGTGCCATCAGTCTGGACAGGGGCGGTTCACCCCTCCACTTT
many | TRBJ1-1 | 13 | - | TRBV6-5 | CASSNGRNTEAFF | TGTGCCAGCAGCAACGGTCGGAACACTGAAGCTTTCTTT
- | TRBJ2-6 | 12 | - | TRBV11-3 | CASRTGANVLTF | TGTGCCAGCAGGACTGGGGCCAACGTCCTGACTTTC
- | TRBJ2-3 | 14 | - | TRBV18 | CASSPIGAADTQYF | TGTGCCAGCTCACCAATTGGGGCCGCGGATACGCAGTATTTT
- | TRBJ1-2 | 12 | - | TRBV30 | CAWTPGGDGYTF | TGTGCCTGGACCCCTGGTGGGGATGGCTACACCTTC
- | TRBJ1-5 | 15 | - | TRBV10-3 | CAIGGEAPPGQPQHF | TGTGCCATCGGGGGGGAAGCACCCCCGGGGCAGCCCCAGCATTTT
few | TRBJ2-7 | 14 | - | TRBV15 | CATSRDPTGYEQYF | TGTGCCACCAGCAGAGATCCCACAGGCTACGAGCAGTACTTC
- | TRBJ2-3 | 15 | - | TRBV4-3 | CASSQDSPSTDTQYF | TGCGCCAGCAGCCAAGATTCTCCTAGCACAGATACGCAGTATTTT
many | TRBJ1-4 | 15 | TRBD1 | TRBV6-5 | CASSSSGTGHEKLFF | TGTGCCAGCAGTAGTTCCGGGACAGGGCATGAAAAACTGTTTTTT
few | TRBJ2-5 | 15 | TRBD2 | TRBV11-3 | CASSPGLAGGETQYF | TGTGCCAGCAGCCCCGGACTAGCGGGCGGAGAGACCCAGTACTTC
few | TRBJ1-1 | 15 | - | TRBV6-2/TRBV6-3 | CATQSPGHWNTEAFF | TGTGCCACACAGTCCCCGGGACACTGGAACACTGAAGCTTTCTTT
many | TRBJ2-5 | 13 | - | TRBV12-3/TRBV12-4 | CASSSGTGETQYF | TGTGCCAGCAGTTCGGGGACGGGGGAGACCCAGTACTTC
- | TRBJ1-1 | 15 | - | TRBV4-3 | CASRRSLAGNTEAFF | TGCGCCAGCAGGAGGTCTTTAGCAGGGAACACTGAAGCTTTCTTT
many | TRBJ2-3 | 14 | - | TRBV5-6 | CASSLAGVTDTQYF | TGTGCCAGCAGCTTGGCGGGGGTCACAGATACGCAGTATTTT
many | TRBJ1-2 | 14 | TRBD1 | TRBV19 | CASSRDRENYGYTF | TGTGCCAGTAGCCGGGACAGAGAAAACTATGGCTACACCTTC
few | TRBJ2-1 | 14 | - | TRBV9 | CASSVAGTYNEQFF | TGTGCCAGCAGCGTAGCCGGGACATACAATGAGCAGTTCTTC
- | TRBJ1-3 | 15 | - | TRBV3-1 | CASSQDTGSGNTIYF | TGTGCCAGCAGCCAAGATACAGGCTCTGGAAACACCATATATTTT
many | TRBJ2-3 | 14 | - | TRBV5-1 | CASSLWVGADTQYF | TGCGCCAGCAGCTTGTGGGTCGGGGCAGATACGCAGTATTTT
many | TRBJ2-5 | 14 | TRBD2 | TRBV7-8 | CASSLVGGMETQYF | TGTGCCAGCAGCTTAGTGGGGGGGATGGAGACCCAGTACTTC
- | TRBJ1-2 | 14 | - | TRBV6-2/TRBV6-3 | CASSYGGTDYGYTF | TGTGCCAGCAGTTATGGGGGGACGGACTATGGCTACACCTTC
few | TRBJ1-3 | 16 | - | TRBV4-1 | CASSRLSGVFGNTIYF | TGCGCCAGCAGCCGCCTTTCGGGTGTATTTGGAAACACCATATATTTT
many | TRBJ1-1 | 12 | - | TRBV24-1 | CATRPGITEAFF | TGTGCCACCAGACCCGGGATTACCGAAGCTTTCTTT
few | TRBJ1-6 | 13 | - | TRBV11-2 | CASSGLINSPLHF | TGTGCCAGCAGCGGGCTGATTAATTCACCCCTCCACTTT